This TCR beta chain was sequenced for a study of spatial heterogeneity in lung cancer. Study context: Detection consistently yielded more beta chains than alpha chains.

The ends lost 5 bases at V and 6 bases at J; junction bases unmatched: 15. The CDR3 is 18 residues long. Germline V gene sequence: CDR1 LNHDA, CDR2 SQIVND (reference sequence). Unique molecular identifiers, one per molecule, were present on every TCR cDNA molecule. TCRdb fed the 5' RACE reads into MiXCR, producing one record per CDR3 protein. Here the sample spans 13,000 or so distinct CDR3 sequences, under 4% being singletons. As to this clonotype: This beta chain is an off-target read within a library intended for alpha chains, so its frequency means little.

The time point is: sample taken at primary tumor resection. Tumor, nontumor lung or frozen PBMC supplied whole RNA, sequenced without sorting. V gene TRBV19 combines with J gene TRBJ2-2; 10 positions match TRBD1. The input for sequencing was PBMCs, taken at surgery. The source of this sequence is a male donor with early-stage non-small cell lung cancer. DNA for the CDR3: TGTGCCAGTAGTCTCAAAACCCGGACAGGGGGAAAGGCCGGGGAGCTGTTTTTT. Protein sequence: CASSLKTRTGGKAGELFF.